This TCR beta chain was recovered during a study of blood T cell repertoires in COVID-19. Study overall: Sites in the United States, Italy and Spain provided acute and convalescent COVID-19 samples. In each case, the material was cDNA or gDNA derived from T cells, B-cell-depleted T cells, or PBMCs.

Original processing methods: Reference gene primer amplification in the assay estimated nucleated cell counts. TCRdb's table, derived via immunoSEQ multiplex PCR, lists solely in-frame clones and lacks some. V and J calls and clone size are copied from that table; D and trimming were computed from the DNA. The sample gives 110,000 or so clones, roughly 81% of which show up once; about 3.6% is in the top ten. V lost 3 bases, J lost 4 bases, and 13 bases lay in between. The CDR3 length is 15 residues. Germline V lookup: CDR1 KGHSH, CDR2 LQKENI. The chain uses TRBV18 and TRBJ1-3; D remains unclear. The sequence was obtained from a man between 40 and 49 years old with acute or convalescent COVID-19. The sample comprised peripheral blood. CDR3 DNA: TGTGCCAGCTCACCTACCGTGAGCGTGGGAAACACCATATATTTT. Its translation: CASSPTVSVGNTIYF.